The 27 T cell receptor beta chains given below trace back to one sample, sequenced in a study of blood T cells in healthy people across ages. Through a sample-barcoded 5' primer and a J-beta primer mix, a second PCR was run for 7 to 11 cycles. TCRdb reprocessed the 5' RACE reads with MiXCR, giving one entry per CDR3 protein. Seen here are roughly 800,000 distinct CDR3 sequences, around 25% observed once, and the top ten hold roughly a tenth. Another study also made use of these data, one on T cells of mothers and their children.

Sequenced: blood. These receptors were obtained from a boy between 10 and 17 years old in good health.

Only a few counts were recorded for this clonotype. The chain joins TRBV7-2 to TRBJ2-5, with TRBD2 matching 10 bases. The DNA end favors TRBJ2-7, so the J call may be wrong. Germline V gene lookup returns CDR1 SGHTA and CDR2 FQGNSA. This CDR3 is built from 14 residues. DNA for the CDR3: TGTGCCAGCAGCTTATCTAGCGGGAGCGACGAGCAGTACTTC. This sequence encodes CASSLSSGSDEQYF.

The sample holds a few counts of this clonotype. This sequence joins TRBV29-1 and TRBJ2-3; 10 nucleotides match TRBD2. V shed 7 bases, J shed 4 bases, and the junction held 8 bases outside the gene matches. This CDR3 region has 14 residues. Germline-derived CDR1 and CDR2 are SQVTM and ANQGSEA. The CDR3 loop reads CSALAGGTPDTQYF. CDR3 nucleotides: TGCAGCGCCTTAGCGGGAGGCACTCCAGATACGCAGTATTTT.

This clonotype was detected ten times or more. The chain recombines TRBV4-1 with TRBJ2-5; D might be TRBD2 (6 bases). CDR1 MGHRA and CDR2 YSYEKL come from the germline V gene. The V end was cut by 1 base, the J end by 5 bases, with 14 bases between. The CDR3 is 15 residues long. The DNA for the CDR3 is TGCGCCAGCAGCCAAGCGGGAGAGTTGGGGGAGACCCAGTACTTC. Its protein product is CASSQAGELGETQYF.

The V and J genes are TRBV29-1 and TRBJ1-2; 9 bases match TRBD1. The V and J ends lost 6 bases and 6 bases, in that order; junction bases with no gene match: 8. Germline CDR1 is SQVTM and CDR2 is ANQGSEA. The CDR3 has 13 amino acids. The CDR3 DNA reads as TGCAGCGTGGGCTTGCGGGACAGGGATGGCTACACCTTC. Its translation is CSVGLRDRDGYTF.

This clonotype was seen a few times. The chain carries TRBV5-5 and TRBJ1-2; D gene unclear. Trimming cost V 0 bases and J 3 bases, with 6 bases left between them. The CDR3 contains 13 residues. Per the germline V gene, CDR1 is SGHKS and CDR2 is YYEKEE (reference sequence). This CDR3 reads CASSLELDYGYTF. DNA of the CDR3: TGTGCCAGCAGCTTGGAACTTGACTATGGCTACACCTTC.

This sequence joins TRBV7-9 and TRBJ2-1, with 10 positions matching TRBD1. The CDR3 sequence is 12 residues long. Unmatched junction bases numbered 2, after V lost 5 bases and J lost 10 bases. In germline, CDR1 is SEHNR, CDR2 FQNEAQ (reference sequence). The CDR3 region is CASSRDRGEQFF. DNA for the CDR3: TGTGCCAGCAGCCGGGACAGGGGAGAGCAGTTCTTC.

This sequence joins TRBV11-2 and TRBJ2-7, with D perhaps TRBD1 or TRBD2 (5 bases each). TRBJ2-1 matches the DNA end more closely, so the J call is doubtful. The CDR3 loop spans 17 amino acids. Germline V gene sequence: CDR1 SGHAT, CDR2 FQNNGV. CDR3 DNA sequence: TGTGCCAGCAGCTTAGGTCGGGGCAGCCCGTCGTACAATGAGCAGTTCTTC. Its protein product is CASSLGRGSPSYNEQFF.

This chain uses TRBV20-1 with TRBJ1-1; D is uncertain. The CDR3 spans 11 residues. The germline V and J ends were trimmed by 6 bases and 6 bases, with 11 bases remaining between them. Germline CDR1 reads DFQATT; CDR2 reads SNEGSKA (reference sequence). CDR3 nucleotide sequence: TGCAGTGCGTGGGATTTCCCTGAAGCTTTCTTT. This encodes CSAWDFPEAFF.

This rearrangement joins TRBV6-1 to TRBJ2-7; D tentatively reads TRBD1 or TRBD2 (5 bases each). V lost 4 bases, J lost 3 bases, and 10 bases lay in between. Germline CDR1 is MNHNS and CDR2 is SASEGT. The CDR3 sequence is 13 residues long. The CDR3 is CASSGRGDYEQYF. In DNA, the CDR3 is TGTGCCAGCAGTGGAAGAGGGGACTACGAGCAGTACTTC.

This clonotype was detected only a few times. The chain has TRBV5-1 and TRBJ2-7; D is uncertain. The CDR3 has 14 amino acids. Per germline, CDR1 SGHRS and CDR2 YFSETQ. Trimming took off 0 bases at V and 3 bases at J, with 10 bases between the two ends. The CDR3 is CASSLEFQSYEQYF. CDR3 coding DNA: TGCGCCAGCAGCTTGGAGTTTCAGAGCTACGAGCAGTACTTC.

This clonotype was seen a few times. J is TRBJ2-7 and V is TRBV7-3; D is undetermined. The V and J ends lost 1 base and 1 base respectively, with 8 bases between them. Germline CDR1 reads SGHTA; CDR2 reads FQGTGA. CDR3 length: 14 amino acids. The CDR3: CASSLSSESYEQYF. Written as DNA, the CDR3 is TGTGCCAGCAGCTTAAGCAGTGAGTCCTACGAGCAGTACTTC.

Concerning this clonotype: The CDR3 does not close with the conserved phenylalanine or tryptophan, likely indicating a read error. The chain employs TRBV3-1 and TRBJ1-1, with no clear D. The ends were cut back, 1 base at V and 0 bases at J, with 12 bases in the middle. The CDR3 runs to 16 residues. Per the germline V gene, CDR1 is LGHDT and CDR2 is YNNKEL (reference sequence). Written as DNA, the CDR3 is TGTGCCAGCAGCCAAGTCCACAGAAGTCTGAACACTGAAGCTTTCCTT. Amino acids: CASSQVHRSLNTEAFL.

The chain recombines TRBV5-6 with TRBJ2-5; no clear D gene. Looked up from germline, CDR1 is SGHDT and CDR2 is YYEEEE. V was shortened by 0 bases and J by 2 bases, with 8 bases between the two germline ends. The CDR3 length is 14 residues. The CDR3 DNA is TGTGCCAGCAGCTTGGTTAGGAATCAAGAGACCCAGTACTTC. It yields the protein CASSLVRNQETQYF.

This clonotype was observed a few times. The CDR3 region has the DNA TGTGCCAGTAGGTCGGACAGGGACCAGCCCCAGCATTTT. Encoded protein: CASRSDRDQPQHF. This chain links TRBV19 with TRBJ1-5; TRBD1 agrees at 8 bases. Trimming at V came to 6 bases and at J to 7 bases, leaving 5 bases not matched to a gene. The germline V gene encodes CDR1 LNHDA and CDR2 SQIVND (reference sequence). This CDR3 is built from 13 residues.

The genes are TRBV4-1 and TRBJ2-5; no definite D call. CDR3 size: 13 residues. The V end lost 2 bases, the J end lost 3 bases, and 7 bases lay between the germline ends. The germline CDR1 and CDR2 sequences are MGHRA and YSYEKL. The CDR3 region has the DNA TGCGCCAGCAGCCAATCAAACGAAGAGACCCAGTACTTC. Protein: CASSQSNEETQYF.

This clonotype was counted only a few times. This chain joins TRBV12-3 or TRBV12-4 and TRBJ2-1, with TRBD2 matching over 10 bases. Trimming cost V 3 bases and J 9 bases; bases outside gene matches: 11. The CDR3 runs to 16 residues. The CDR3 DNA sequence: TGTGCCAGCAGTTTCCAGGGGAAGCGGGGGGGGGTTGAGCAGTTCTTC. Its translation: CASSFQGKRGGVEQFF.

The chain joins TRBV4-3 to TRBJ1-1; D not resolved. V was clipped by 1 base and J by 5 bases, with 11 bases between them. Germline loops: CDR1 LGHNA, CDR2 YSLEER. The CDR3 runs to 14 residues. CDR3 protein: CASSQARVGTEAFF. For the CDR3, the DNA is TGCGCCAGCAGCCAAGCCCGGGTAGGGACTGAAGCTTTCTTT.

The genes are TRBV12-3 or TRBV12-4 and TRBJ1-6, with 10 nucleotides matching TRBD1. The CDR3 contains 15 residues. The V and J ends lost 6 bases and 10 bases, in that order; junction bases with no gene match: 9. CDR3 sequence reads: CASSLPGQGISPLHF. CDR3 in DNA: TGTGCCAGCAGCCTACCGGGACAGGGGATCTCACCCCTCCACTTT.

A few counts support this clonotype. The V and J genes are TRBV5-5 and TRBJ1-3, with D possibly matching TRBD1 (5 bases). CDR3 length: 14 amino acids. V gave up 3 bases and J gave up 0 bases, with 7 bases separating them. Germline CDR1 is SGHKS and CDR2 is YYEKEE (reference sequence). CDR3 nucleotide sequence: TGTGCCAGCAGCTGGACAAGCTCTGGAAACACCATATATTTT. This gives the protein CASSWTSSGNTIYF.

The rearrangement joins TRBV12-3 or TRBV12-4 to TRBJ2-3; D may correspond to TRBD1 or TRBD2 (7 bases each). V was shortened by 5 bases and J by 2 bases, with 14 bases between the two germline ends. The CDR3 has 15 residues. CDR3 DNA sequence: TGTGCCAGCAGTCCCCAGGGGGGGCCCACAGATACGCAGTATTTT. Amino acids: CASSPQGGPTDTQYF.

The chain links TRBV4-1 to TRBJ2-7; a possible D gene is TRBD1 (5 bases). The DNA end is more similar to TRBJ2-1, so the J call may be wrong. The CDR3 extends over 15 amino acids. CDR1 is MGHRA and CDR2 is YSYEKL in the germline V gene. CDR3 DNA: TGCGCCAGCAGCCAACCTACTACTAAGGGGAATGAGCAGTTCTTC. It yields the protein CASSQPTTKGNEQFF.

The gene calls are TRBV29-1 and TRBJ2-5; the D gene is possibly TRBD1 (5 bases). The tail of the sequence fits TRBJ2-1 better, so the J call may be wrong. The length of the CDR3 is 14 residues. Germline V gives CDR1 SQVTM, CDR2 ANQGSEA. Here the CDR3 DNA reads TGCAGCGTTGATAGAGATTGGGCAGGGAATGAGCAGTTCTTC. Amino acids: CSVDRDWAGNEQFF.

V is TRBV18 and J is TRBJ2-5, with a weak D call TRBD1 (5 bases). The CDR3 runs to 15 residues. Looked up from germline, CDR1 is KGHSH and CDR2 is LQKENI. Deletions cut 0 bases from V and 0 bases from J, with 8 bases between. CDR3 bases: TGTGCCAGCTCACCACCGGACACACACCAAGAGACCCAGTACTTC. It specifies CASSPPDTHQETQYF.

This clonotype appeared a few times. The rearrangement links TRBV28 to TRBJ1-2; D is unclear. V was trimmed by 5 bases and J by 7 bases, leaving 11 bases between them. Germline V CDR1 and CDR2: MDHEN, SYDVKM. This CDR3 region has 12 residues. The CDR3 protein is CASSPKDGGYTF. CDR3 bases: TGTGCCAGCAGTCCGAAGGACGGTGGCTACACCTTC.

This clonotype was counted a few times. This chain links TRBV24-1 with TRBJ2-3; 13 bases map to TRBD2. The J segment lost 4 bases and the V segment lost 4 bases, leaving 7 bases of the junction unmatched. This CDR3 spans 17 amino acids. Per the germline V gene, CDR1 is KGHDR and CDR2 is SFDVKD. The CDR3 nucleotides are TGTGCCACCAGTGACCTTGGGACTAGCGGGATGTCAGATACGCAGTATTTT. Translated, it gives CATSDLGTSGMSDTQYF.

There are many counts of this clonotype. The chain recombines TRBV4-3 with TRBJ2-5; D tentatively fits TRBD1 or TRBD2 (5 bases each). Germline V gene lookup returns CDR1 LGHNA and CDR2 YSLEER. The CDR3 covers 15 residues. The V end lost 0 bases, the J end lost 1 base, and 9 bases lay between the germline ends. The CDR3 DNA reads as TGCGCCAGCAGCCAAGATGGGGGTTTCCAAGAGACCCAGTACTTC. Residues: CASSQDGGFQETQYF.

The sample holds many counts of this clonotype. The V and J genes are TRBV7-2 and TRBJ2-5; tentatively, D is TRBD1 (7 bases). V lost 5 bases to trimming and J lost 4 bases, with 11 bases between them. The CDR3 has 13 residues. From germline, CDR1 is SGHTA and CDR2 FQGNSA. CDR3 sequence (DNA): TGTGCCAGCAGCCGACAGGGAGGAGAGACCCAGTACTTC. Translating it yields CASSRQGGETQYF.